This TCR beta chain was found in a study of patients and donors after allogeneic stem cell transplantation. TCRdb reanalysed the RT-PCR reads using MiXCR and keeps one entry per CDR3 protein. Counted here are about 960,000 distinct CDR3 sequences, roughly 18% occurring once; the ten biggest clones make up around 5.5%. This CDR3 contains 17 residues. V lost 4 bases, J lost 0 bases, and 10 bases stayed unmatched. The germline V gene has CDR1 SQVTM and CDR2 ANQGSEA. The chain has TRBV29-1 and TRBJ2-3; 10 bases agree with TRBD1. This clonotype originated in a human donor who was either an allogeneic HSCT recipient or a stem cell or donor lymphocyte infusion donor (not recorded which). It is not recorded whose cells these are; they may come from a transplant donor. The specimen sequenced was blood, either unsorted or a sorted T cell fraction (not recorded which). CDR3 sequence (DNA): TGCAGCGTTGTAGGGGACAGGGGATCGACTAGCACAGATACGCAGTATTTT. It is translated as CSVVGDRGSTSTDTQYF.